These T cell receptor beta chains were read from a single sample in a study of control samples from healthy donors and cancer patients. The protocol was immunoSEQ multiplex PCR, while the TCRdb copy is restricted to in-frame clones and leaves out a portion. This sample has 70,000 to 100,000 clones, with around 90% found just once. Sequenced input: blood. These receptors all stem from a woman aged 55-69 years in good health. Both conserved end residues are part of each CDR3. A D gene is named only where the DNA matches it firmly. The listing skips clone size in some rows; elsewhere it reads once, few, many or a size class.

j_gene,v_gene,d_gene,abundance,CDR3nt,CDR3aa
TRBJ1-1,TRBV3-1/TRBV3-2,NA,NA,TGTATTGAAGGAACCCGGGGGGATACTGAAGCTTTCTTT,CIEGTRGDTEAFF
TRBJ2-7,TRBV6-5,TRBD1,NA,TGTGCCACCCATACCGGGACAGGGGTTATCGAGCAGTACTTC,CATHTGTGVIEQYF
TRBJ2-3,TRBV29-1,NA,once,TGCAGCGTTGAAGGGGACACAGATACGCAGTATTTT,CSVEGDTDTQYF
TRBJ2-3,TRBV7-2,TRBD1,NA,TGTGCCAGCAGCACGGGACAGCATACGCAGTATTTT,CASSTGQHTQYF
TRBJ1-5,TRBV11-2,NA,NA,TGTGCCAGCAGCTTAGATGCCAGAAGCAATCAGCCCCAGCATTTT,CASSLDARSNQPQHF
TRBJ2-7,TRBV11-3,NA,NA,TGTGCCAGCAGCAACAGGGTGGGGGAGCAGTACTTC,CASSNRVGEQYF
TRBJ1-1,TRBV29-1,TRBD1,NA,TGCAGCGTTAGGGATAGGACAGGTGAAGCTTTCTTT,CSVRDRTGEAFF
TRBJ1-2,TRBV6-2/TRBV6-3,TRBD1,NA,TGTGCCAGCAGTGACCCGAGGACCGGGACAGGAAATCACTATGGCTACACCTTC,CASSDPRTGTGNHYGYTF
TRBJ2-7,TRBV27,TRBD1,NA,TGTGCCAGCAGTTTATCACCTTTGGGACAGGGGATCTCCTACGAGCAGTACTTC,CASSLSPLGQGISYEQYF
TRBJ2-3,TRBV5-6,TRBD1,NA,TGTGCCAGCAGCTTACTTGGACAGGGAACAGATACGCAGTATTTT,CASSLLGQGTDTQYF
TRBJ1-1,TRBV5-1,TRBD1,NA,TGCGCCAGCAGCCCGGACAGGGGGAACACTGAAGCTTTCTTT,CASSPDRGNTEAFF
TRBJ1-4,TRBV5-1,NA,NA,TGCGCCAGCAGCTTGGGGGTCGTTAATGAAAAACTGTTTTTT,CASSLGVVNEKLFF
TRBJ2-7,TRBV18,NA,NA,TGTGCCAGCTCACCACCCCTTGACACAGGAGAGCAGTACTTC,CASSPPLDTGEQYF
TRBJ2-4,TRBV13,NA,NA,TGTGCCAGCAGCTCTTCCTGGGACTTAGCCAAAAACATTCAGTACTTC,CASSSSWDLAKNIQYF
TRBJ1-6,TRBV5-5,TRBD1,NA,TGTGCCAGCAAACAGGGGTTGAATAATTCACCCCTCCACTTT,CASKQGLNNSPLHF
TRBJ1-1,TRBV15,NA,NA,TGTGCCACCAGATCGCCGTGGGGGGACACTGAAGCTTTCTTT,CATRSPWGDTEAFF
TRBJ1-1,TRBV4-1,NA,NA,TGCGCCAGCAGCCAAGATAAAGGAGGGAGCGCTGAAGCTTTCTTT,CASSQDKGGSAEAFF
TRBJ2-5,TRBV2,NA,few,TGTGCCAGCAGTGAAAATAGGGACCAAGAGACCCAGTACTTC,CASSENRDQETQYF
TRBJ1-6,TRBV10-3,NA,NA,TGTGCCATCAATGCAGGGCAGAATTCACCCCTCCACTTT,CAINAGQNSPLHF
TRBJ1-2,TRBV18,TRBD1,NA,TGTGCCAGCTCACCACCAACAGGGGGCTATGGCTACACCTTC,CASSPPTGGYGYTF
TRBJ1-4,TRBV5-8,NA,NA,TGTGCCAGCAGCTTGCAACCGTCGGGTGAAAAACTGTTTTTT,CASSLQPSGEKLFF
TRBJ1-1,TRBV28,TRBD1,NA,TGTGCCAGCAGTTTGCCAACAGGGGGCAACACTGAAGCTTTCTTT,CASSLPTGGNTEAFF
TRBJ2-7,TRBV5-1,TRBD2,NA,TGCGCCAGCAGCTTGGAGCTAGCGGGTCAGGGGCAGTACTTC,CASSLELAGQGQYF
TRBJ1-4,TRBV4-2,TRBD1,NA,TGTGCCAGCAGCCAAGGACAGGGAGGGACTAATGAAAAACTGTTTTTT,CASSQGQGGTNEKLFF
TRBJ2-5,TRBV5-1,TRBD1,NA,TGCGCCAGCAGCTTCCAGGGGGCCAAAGAGACCCAGTACTTC,CASSFQGAKETQYF